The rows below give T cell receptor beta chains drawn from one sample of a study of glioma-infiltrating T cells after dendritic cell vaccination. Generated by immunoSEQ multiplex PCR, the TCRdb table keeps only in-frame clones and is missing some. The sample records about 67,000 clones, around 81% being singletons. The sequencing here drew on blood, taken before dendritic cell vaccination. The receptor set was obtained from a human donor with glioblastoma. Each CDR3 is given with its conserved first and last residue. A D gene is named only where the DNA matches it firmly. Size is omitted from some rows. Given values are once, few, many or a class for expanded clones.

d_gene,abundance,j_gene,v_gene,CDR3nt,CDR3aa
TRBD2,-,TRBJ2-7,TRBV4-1,TGCGCCAGCAGCCCTAGACTAGCGGGGAATTTCGGATACGAGCAGTACTTC,CASSPRLAGNFGYEQYF
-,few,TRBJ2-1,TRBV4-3,TGCGCCAGCAGCCAGTCGACAGCGAACAATGAGCAGTTCTTC,CASSQSTANNEQFF
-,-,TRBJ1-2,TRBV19,TGTGCCAGTAGTATAGGAGTTGGAGCTAACTATGGCTACACCTTC,CASSIGVGANYGYTF
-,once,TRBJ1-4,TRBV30,TGTGCCTGGAGTCCTGGGGGGGGGCGAGAGGAAAAACTGTTTTTT,CAWSPGGGREEKLFF
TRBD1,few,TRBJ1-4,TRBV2,TGTGCCAGCGCCCGGGACAGGGGAAATGAAAAACTGTTTTTT,CASARDRGNEKLFF
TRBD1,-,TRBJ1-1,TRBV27,TGTGCCAGCAGTTTTGGACAGGGCCTGAACACTGAAGCTTTCTTT,CASSFGQGLNTEAFF
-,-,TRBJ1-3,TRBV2,TGTGCCAGCAGTGCAAGCGGGTTTGACCTGAGCTCTGGAAACACCATATATTTT,CASSASGFDLSSGNTIYF
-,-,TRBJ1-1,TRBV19,TGTGCCAGTAGTACAGGACAGACCATGAACACTGAAGCTTTCTTT,CASSTGQTMNTEAFF
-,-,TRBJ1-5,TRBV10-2,TGCGCCAGCAGGAAAGATCTCGGGCAGCCCCAGCATTTT,CASRKDLGQPQHF
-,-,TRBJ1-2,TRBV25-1,TGTGCCAGCAGTGCCTTGGGGGACATACCTAACTATGGCTACACCTTC,CASSALGDIPNYGYTF
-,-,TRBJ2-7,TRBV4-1,TGCGCCAGCAGCCAAGGTGGGACAAGGAAACCCTCCTACGAGCAGTACTTC,CASSQGGTRKPSYEQYF
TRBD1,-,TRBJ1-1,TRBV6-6,TGTGCCAGCAGCATAGGGGGCTTCATGAACACTGAAGCTTTCTTT,CASSIGGFMNTEAFF
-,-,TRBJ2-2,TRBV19,TGTGCCAGTAGTCCGGTGGGGCCTGATGGGACCGGGGAGCTGTTTTTT,CASSPVGPDGTGELFF
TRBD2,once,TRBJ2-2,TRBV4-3,TGCGCCAGCAGCCAAGAGGGAGGACTAGCGGGGGCCAACACCGGGGAGCTGTTTTTT,CASSQEGGLAGANTGELFF
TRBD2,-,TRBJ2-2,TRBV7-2,TGTGCCAGCAGCTACGGCGGGGGTATCACCGGGGAGCTGTTTTTT,CASSYGGGITGELFF